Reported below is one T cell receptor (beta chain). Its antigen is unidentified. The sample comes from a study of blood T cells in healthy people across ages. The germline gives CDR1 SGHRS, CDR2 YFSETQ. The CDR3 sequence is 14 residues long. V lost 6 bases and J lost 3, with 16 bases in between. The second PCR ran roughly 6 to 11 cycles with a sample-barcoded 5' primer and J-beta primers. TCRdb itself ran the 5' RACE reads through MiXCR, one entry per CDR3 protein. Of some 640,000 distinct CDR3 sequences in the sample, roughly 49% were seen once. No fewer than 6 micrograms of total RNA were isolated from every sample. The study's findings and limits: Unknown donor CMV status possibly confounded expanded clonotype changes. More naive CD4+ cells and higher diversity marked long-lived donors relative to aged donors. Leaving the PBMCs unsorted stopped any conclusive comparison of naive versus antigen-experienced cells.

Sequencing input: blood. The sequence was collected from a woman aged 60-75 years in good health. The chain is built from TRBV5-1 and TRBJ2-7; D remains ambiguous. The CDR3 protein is CASTEQGDFYEQYF. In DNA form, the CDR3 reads TGCGCCAGCACCGAGCAAGGTGACTTCTACGAGCAGTACTTC.